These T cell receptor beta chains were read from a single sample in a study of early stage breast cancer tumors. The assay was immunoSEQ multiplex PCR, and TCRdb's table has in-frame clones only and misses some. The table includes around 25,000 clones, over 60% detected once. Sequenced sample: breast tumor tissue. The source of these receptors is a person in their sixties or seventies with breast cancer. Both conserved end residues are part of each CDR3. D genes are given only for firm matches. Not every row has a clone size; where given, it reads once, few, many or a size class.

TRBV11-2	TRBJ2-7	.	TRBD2	CASSPSSGAQYEQYF	TGTGCCAGCAGCCCCTCTAGCGGAGCCCAATACGAGCAGTACTTC
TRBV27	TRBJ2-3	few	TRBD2	CASSLYPIAGTSTDTQYF	TGTGCCAGCAGTTTATACCCGATAGCGGGTACCAGCACAGATACGCAGTATTTT
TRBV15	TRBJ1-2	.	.	CATSREDTGSGYTF	TGTGCCACCAGCAGAGAGGATACGGGATCGGGCTACACCTTC
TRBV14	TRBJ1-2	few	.	CASSQDFTINYGYTF	TGTGCCAGCAGCCAAGATTTCACAATAAACTATGGCTACACCTTC
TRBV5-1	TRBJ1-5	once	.	CASSLDSYSNQPQHF	TGCGCCAGCAGCTTGGACAGTTATAGCAATCAGCCCCAGCATTTT
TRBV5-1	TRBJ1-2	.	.	CASSLAGRSLNGYTF	TGCGCCAGCAGCTTGGCCGGAAGGAGTCTCAATGGCTACACCTTC
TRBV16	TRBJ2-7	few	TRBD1	CASSPRTGGLYEQYF	TGTGCCAGCAGCCCGAGGACAGGGGGCCTCTACGAGCAGTACTTC
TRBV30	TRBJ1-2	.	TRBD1	CAWSLGGQSSYGYTF	TGTGCCTGGAGTCTGGGGGGACAGTCGTCCTATGGCTACACCTTC
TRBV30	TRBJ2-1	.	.	CAWSVGLGVDNEQFF	TGTGCCTGGAGTGTGGGGCTAGGCGTTGACAATGAGCAGTTCTTC
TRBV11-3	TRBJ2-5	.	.	CASSLGKAYETQYF	TGTGCCAGCAGCTTAGGAAAAGCGTATGAGACCCAGTACTTC
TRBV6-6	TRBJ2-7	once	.	CASSLTGYEQYF	TGTGCCAGCAGTCTAACAGGATACGAGCAGTACTTC
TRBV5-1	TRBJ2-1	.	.	CASSLAGDYYNEQFF	TGCGCCAGCAGCTTGGCAGGGGACTACTACAATGAGCAGTTCTTC
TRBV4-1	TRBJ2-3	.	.	CASSQAGGAIGADTQYF	TGCGCCAGCAGCCAAGCCGGAGGGGCCATCGGGGCAGATACGCAGTATTTT
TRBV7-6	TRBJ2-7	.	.	CASSPGGGNEQYF	TGTGCCAGCAGCCCGGGTGGGGGGAACGAGCAGTACTTC
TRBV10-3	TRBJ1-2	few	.	CATSAAGSEGYTF	TGTGCCACCTCAGCGGCCGGTTCTGAAGGCTACACCTTC
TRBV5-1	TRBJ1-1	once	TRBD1	CASGTGTGEAFF	TGCGCCAGCGGGACGGGGACAGGGGAAGCTTTCTTT
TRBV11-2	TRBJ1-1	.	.	CASSLGGSPNEAFF	TGTGCCAGCAGCTTAGGAGGCAGCCCTAATGAAGCTTTCTTT
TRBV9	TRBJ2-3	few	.	CASSVTGAADTQYF	TGTGCCAGCAGCGTAACGGGAGCGGCAGATACGCAGTATTTT
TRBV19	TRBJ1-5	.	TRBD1	CASRDRYDQPQHF	TGTGCCAGTAGGGACAGGTACGATCAGCCCCAGCATTTT
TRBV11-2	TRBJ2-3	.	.	CASSSRLVSDTQYF	TGTGCCAGCAGCTCCCGACTAGTTTCAGATACGCAGTATTTT
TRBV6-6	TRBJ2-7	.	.	CASSGQSYEQYF	TGTGCCAGCAGCGGACAGTCCTACGAGCAGTACTTC
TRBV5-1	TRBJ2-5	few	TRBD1	CASSVTPGTGYQETQYF	TGCGCCAGCAGCGTAACCCCCGGGACAGGGTACCAAGAGACCCAGTACTTC
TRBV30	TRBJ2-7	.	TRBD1	CALDRGYEQYF	TGTGCCTTAGACAGGGGCTACGAGCAGTACTTC
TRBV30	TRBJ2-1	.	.	CAWMPGVNEQFF	TGTGCCTGGATGCCGGGAGTCAATGAGCAGTTCTTC
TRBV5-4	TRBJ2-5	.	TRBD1	CASSRQGAGETQYF	TGTGCCAGCAGTCGCCAGGGGGCGGGAGAGACCCAGTACTTC
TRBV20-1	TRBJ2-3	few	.	CSASYTDTQYF	TGCAGTGCTAGTTACACAGATACGCAGTATTTT